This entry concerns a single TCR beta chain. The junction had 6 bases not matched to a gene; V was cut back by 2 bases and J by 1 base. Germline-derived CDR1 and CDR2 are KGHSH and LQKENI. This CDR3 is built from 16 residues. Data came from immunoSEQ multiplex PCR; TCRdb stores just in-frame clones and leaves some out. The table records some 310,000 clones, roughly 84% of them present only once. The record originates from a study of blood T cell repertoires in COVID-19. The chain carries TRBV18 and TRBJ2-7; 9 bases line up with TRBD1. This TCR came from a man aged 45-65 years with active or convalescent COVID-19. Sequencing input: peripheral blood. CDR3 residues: CASSPRTDRGSYEQYF. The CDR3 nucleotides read TGTGCCAGCTCACCAAGGACGGACAGGGGTTCCTACGAGCAGTACTTC.